Described below is a single TCR beta chain sequence and its context. The table lists this clone with many counts. Its target antigen remains unknown. Coverage ceases 3 residues before the CDR3 finishes, and the germline J gene fills in the end. Equivalent amounts of genomic DNA from CVID and control samples were used as sequencing input. For every sample, a 60 bp segment covering the rearranged TCRbeta CDR3 region was amplified and then sequenced. The immunoSEQ assay, a bias-corrected multiplex PCR combined with high-throughput sequencing, was used for TCRbeta amplification. Per the original workflow: Each unique nucleotide sequence was treated as a clone and annotated with V, D and J genes, copy number and frequency. Sequences were labeled productive if in frame, and non-productive if out of frame or containing stop codons. As previously described, clonality was computed from Shannon's entropy. The predicted amino acid sequences of productive clones were used to derive mean CDR3 Kyte-Doolittle hydropathy. Hierarchical clustering of scaled V gene usage was performed with the R hclust function using Manhattan distance and complete linkage. Sharing of clones by CDR3 amino acid sequence was evaluated through resampling of 12 repertoires per group over 100 rounds. The repertoires were searched for around 72 published EBV-specific and around 240 published CMV-specific TCRbeta sequences. A couple of CVID samples that yielded fewer than 10,000 sequences were excluded from the analysis, so around 40 CVID repertoires were retained. Held by TCRdb, this immuneACCESS table contains in-frame sequences only and omits some clones. Under half of the omission traces to an unresolved V gene where checked; the cause of the rest is unknown. V, J and clone size are those of that table, while D and trimming were read from the DNA. This sample contains roughly 58,000 clones, none of which is a singleton. Around 0.8% of the sample comes from the top ten.

Most of the CVID patients and most of the healthy controls were of Caucasian heritage. From each donor, about 4.5 to 8.5 ml of heparinized peripheral whole blood was collected. Genomic DNA from adults with common variable immune deficiency (CVID) and from healthy adult controls was the source for sequencing TCRbeta CDR3 repertoires. The control group was made up of roughly 22 healthy adult volunteers (10 male and some 12 female) whose ages ranged from 23 to 66 years, with a mean age of approximately 34. To isolate peripheral blood mononuclear cells, diluted blood was subjected to density centrifugation over Hypaque 1077 or Ficoll-Paque. Genomic DNA was obtained from unsorted mononuclear cells through either Qiagen column purification or a centrifugation-based method. The sample comes from a study of T cell clonality in common variable immunodeficiency (dated by TCRdb to 2015 to 2017). Broader findings and caveats from the paper: Increased TCRbeta clonality was found in CVID subjects compared with healthy controls (t-test p = 0.018), with the increase being most characteristic of about a third of subjects. According to the authors, figuring out what caused the increased clonality in CVID would require sequencing the repertoires of T cell subpopulations. Healthy controls shared more TCRbeta clones with each other than CVID subjects shared among themselves (p < 0.0001). CVID TCRbeta sequences reportedly showed fewer deletions and N-nucleotide insertions and lacked highly modified clones with 13 or more V deletions. Correlations of repertoire features with clinical complications were constrained by heterogeneity among patients within the CVID cohort. Despite equal DNA input, controls averaged roughly 84,000 unique sequences per sample versus around 32,000 in CVID samples.

CDR1 SQVTM and CDR2 ANQGSEA were looked up in the germline V gene. The CDR3 covers 15 residues, taking in both the cysteine and the phenylalanine. Part of the CDR3 DNA is given, 36 bases translated from base 1. V and J are trimmed by 6 bases and 1 base, and the gene matches miss 8 bases of the junction. This TCR derives from a person aged 18 to 69 in good health. The specimen sequenced was peripheral blood mononuclear cells. The sequence joins TRBV29-1 to TRBJ2-3; 9 central nucleotides agree with TRBD2. The sequenced part of the CDR3 DNA is TGCAGCGTCGCCGGGACTAGCCTTCGCACAGATACG. This translates into CSVAGTSLRTDT. The CDR3 in full is CSVAGTSLRTDTQYF.